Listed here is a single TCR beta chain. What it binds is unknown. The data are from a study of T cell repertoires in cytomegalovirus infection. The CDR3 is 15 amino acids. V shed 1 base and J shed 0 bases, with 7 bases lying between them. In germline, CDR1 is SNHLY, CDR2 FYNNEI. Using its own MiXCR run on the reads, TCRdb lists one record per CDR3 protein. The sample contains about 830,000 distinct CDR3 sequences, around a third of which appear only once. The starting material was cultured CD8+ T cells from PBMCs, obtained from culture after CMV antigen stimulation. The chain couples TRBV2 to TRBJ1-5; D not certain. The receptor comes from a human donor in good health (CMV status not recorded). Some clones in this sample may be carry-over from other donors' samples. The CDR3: CASSEDSFSNQPQHF. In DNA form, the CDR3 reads TGTGCCAGCAGTGAAGATAGTTTTAGCAATCAGCCCCAGCATTTT.